This T cell receptor beta chain was observed in a study of T cells in Graves' hyperthyroidism and ophthalmopathy. V was pared by 5 bases and J by 2 bases, with 10 bases between. This CDR3 has 13 amino acids. Germline CDR1 MNHEY, CDR2 SMNVEV (reference sequence). About this clonotype: Given a much more abundant clone one base away, this may be a read error. No conserved phenylalanine or tryptophan ends this CDR3, so it is likely a read error.

The source material, RNA transcripts, was used to amplify TCR beta CDR3 regions. The HTBI primer set drove a first-round RT-PCR of the TCR CDR3. From the multiplex PCR reads, TCRdb called clonotypes with MiXCR, one entry per CDR3 protein. The sample gives about 700,000 distinct CDR3 sequences, around 15% of which show up once; about a tenth is in the top ten. Sequencing used blood. This sequence was found in a woman aged 18-29 years with Graves' hyperthyroidism. The chain employs TRBV27 and TRBJ2-7; maybe TRBD2 (5 bases). CDR3 in amino acids: CASSVGLTYEQYS. The DNA of the CDR3 is TGTGCCAGCAGTGTCGGACTGACCTACGAGCAGTACTCC.